This TCR beta chain was recorded in a study of cytomegalovirus exposure and HLA in healthy donors (dated 2017 in TCRdb). General notes on the study: An earlier analysis of more than 550 of the donors reported 276 Gb of sequence data and 117 million unique TCR beta sequences obtained from about 179 million T cells. Approximately 330 gigabases of sequencing data and roughly 80 million unique TCR sequences made up an early release that covered 640 HLA-typed donors. The genetic ancestry cluster associated with self-reported Caucasian donors included 65% to 90% of the approximately 400 genotyped donors. The study aimed to test whether signatures of past pathogen exposure could be identified by cataloging public T cell receptors. Using immunosequencing, the study profiled T cell repertoires from about 610 subjects and related those repertoires to cytomegalovirus serostatus. Along with the roughly 670-subject first cohort, a separate validation cohort of over a hundred different subjects was used. The study combined high-throughput TCR immunosequencing, statistical association of individual TCRs with disease status, and machine learning to predict cytomegalovirus infection status. A later analysis re-examined previously published TCR beta repertoires from more than 600 donors and added high-resolution HLA genotyping to investigate patterns of TCR occurrence. Rather than using new phenotypic data, the later analysis identified candidate immune exposures from TCR beta sequences and from how often those sequences occurred across donors. In an earlier analysis of 500 to 650 of the donors, high-throughput TCR beta sequencing was used to judge whether each TCR beta V gene segment behaved as functional or pseudogenic. Donor age, sex, ethnicity and CMV serostatus were compiled alongside the repertoire data. A later genetic analysis took genome-wide SNP genotypes for about 65% of the 666 donors and used that subset as a discovery cohort. All discovery cohort repertoires had been generated on a single sequencing platform. HLA typing covered class I and class II loci at four-digit resolution. The number of donors typed differed by locus, with 629-630 for A, B, C, DRB1 and DQB1, over 500 for DQA1, some 570 for DPA1, and about 450 for DPB1. A few DR-DQ haplotypes were treated as single units for association and clustering because of strong linkage in the cohort. Across approximately 400 genotyped donors of the cohort, an average of roughly 230,000 unique TCR beta nucleotide sequences per donor were sequenced, and roughly a sixth of those sequences were non-productive. Study-wide conclusions, independent of this receptor: A further reported finding was that TCR beta sequences accurately predicted the HLA-A and HLA-B alleles for most subjects in the first cohort. Compared with equally common non-associated chains, HLA-associated TCR beta chains in a later analysis were more clonally expanded and had lower generation probabilities. Only TCR beta chains were sequenced in this cohort, and the absence of alpha or paired-chain data limited detectable features. A later analysis found that TCR association rates varied across HLA loci, with DRB1 alleles showing the most associated TCRs and HLA-C alleles the fewest. A later genetic analysis associated a missense DCLRE1C variant with V-gene and J-gene trimming of TCR beta chains, and an independent cohort replicated the association. Specific HLA alleles were associated with 15,000 to 20,000 TCR beta sequences at a false discovery rate of 0.05 in a later analysis. In the study, 150 to 200 TCR beta chains were listed as associated with cytomegalovirus. An earlier analysis of approximately 590 of the donors showed that most TCR beta V segments appeared in productive rearrangements either about 87% or about 30% of the time, which broadly matched IMGT annotations. Correlated functional status among segregating V segments might be attributable to linkage disequilibrium, but an unknown experimental factor could not be ruled out. Immune exposure information for the cohort was limited to CMV serostatus. A later analysis reported that several top co-occurrence clusters appeared linked to parvovirus B19, influenza, CMV and Epstein-Barr virus. A cluster of highly shared sequence variants was judged likely to represent a technical artifact of the sequencing pipeline. Because HLA typing was missing for some donors at each locus, association tests included only the typed subset. Cytomegalovirus status was reported to be diagnosed by the classifier with high specificity and sensitivity in both the original and validation cohorts. According to a later genetic analysis, donors in an Asian-associated ancestry cluster had fewer N-insertions in productive TCRs than the approximately 670-donor mean. A later analysis found that most CMV-associated TCR beta chains appeared HLA-restricted, with HLA associations seemingly driven largely by CMV exposure. Most TCR sequences were observed very rarely across donors, whereas some public TCRs were present in many individuals. A few of the identified cytomegalovirus-associated TCR beta chains were confirmed in vitro to be specific for cytomegalovirus antigens. According to the authors, the approach could potentially be generalized to other disease states and immunological phenotypes. Roughly uniform sequencing depth across donors was assumed in presence/absence analyses, although this assumption may not hold. Seventeen rarely observed V segments, including chromosome 9 orphons, were excluded from the earlier analysis of just under 600 of the donors because counts were too low. Assigning TCR associations to individual alleles was difficult when HLA alleles, especially DR and DQ, strongly co-occurred.

A word on this clone: Its recognized antigen is unknown. Base qualities were left out, and no much larger clone turns up one base away.

Libraries came from the immunoSEQ multiplex PCR assay. A mixture of 60 forward primers for TCR Vbeta segments and 13 reverse primers for TCR Jbeta segments was used in the multiplex PCR. The CDR3 region of rearranged TCR beta genes was amplified from genomic DNA with a multiplex PCR assay. Amplified TCR beta libraries were sequenced as 87-base-pair reads on the Illumina HiSeq System. Processing in the source paper ran as follows. A later analysis tallied around 80 million unique TCR beta chains across the 550 to 850 repertoires, and approximately 11 million of those chains were shared by two or more donors. Raw reads were error-corrected and collapsed into unique sequences with a nearest-neighbor algorithm that merged closely related sequences to remove PCR and sequencing errors. V, D and J gene segments were assigned by aligning CDR3 sequences to IMGT reference sequences. For a sequence to be retained, a match of at least six nucleotides to both a V gene segment and a J gene segment was required. A rearrangement was called productive if the CDR3 had no stop codons and remained in frame with V and J, and every other rearrangement was called non-productive. Following IMGT convention, CDR3 was defined as the stretch from the second conserved V-encoded cysteine up to the conserved J-encoded phenylalanine. In an earlier analysis of approximately 590 of the donors, sequences lacking an unambiguous match to a single V gene segment were excluded. In an earlier analysis of approximately 610 of the donors, V segments were called functional above 56.7% productive rearrangements and were called segregating when the between-donor standard deviation exceeded 5%. A statistical classification framework was developed to diagnose cytomegalovirus status using the catalog of TCR beta chain sequences. In a later analysis, V and J genes were assigned by comparing TCR nucleotide sequences against IMGT/GENE-DB human TR gene sequences. The TCRdist pipeline was used in a later analysis to assign CDR3 sequences and most-parsimonious VDJ recombination scenarios. In a later analysis, every TCR beta chain was defined by the combination of its CDR3 amino acid sequence and its V-gene family, and reads without a unique V-gene family were dropped. A later analysis removed 450 to 600 highly shared, low-generation-probability nucleotide sequences to deal with suspected cross-contamination and a sequencing artifact. In a later analysis, a clonal expansion index was calculated for each public chain from normalized within-repertoire ranks of inferred template counts. In a later analysis, generation probabilities were computed using a VDJ recombination model fitted to out-of-frame rearrangements, and the results were checked against IGoR. In a later analysis, TCR-TCR, TCR-HLA and TCR-CMV co-occurrence was scored with hypergeometric tests, and a repertoire-size bias correction was applied to TCR pairs. To estimate false discovery rates, a later analysis permuted the HLA or CMV assignments 20 times. In a later analysis, co-occurring TCRs were grouped using DBSCAN, with TCRdist sequence similarity added in when clustering inside HLA-allele-positive subsets. Repertoires with fewer than 30,000 or more than 120,000 public chains, plus five repertoires with anomalous nucleotide sharing, were excluded from co-occurrence clustering. TCRdb's version of the immuneACCESS table is confined to in-frame rearrangements and falls short of the full clone set. An unresolved V gene accounts for under half of the shortfall where checked; the remainder is of unknown origin. V and J calls and clone size are those listed in that table; D and trimming were worked out from the DNA. The sample contains 100,000 or so clones, 74% of them found a single time. Approximately 2.2% of the sample is in the top ten clones.

The cohort was made up of under 800 healthy bone marrow donors. At the time of sampling, all cohort members were nominally healthy, though unrecorded immune exposures were likely present. CMV serostatus was positive for almost 300 and negative for about 55% of the roughly 670 cohort members, and was not recorded for this donor. Every donor gave a peripheral blood sample, and the peripheral blood mononuclear cells from that sample were used for TCR beta sequencing. The Qiagen DNeasy Blood Extraction Kit was used to extract genomic DNA from the blood cell samples. Sequencing was carried out using PBMCs. This clonotype originated in a human donor in good health.

This receptor carries the CDR3 CASSDRREYQETQYF. The nucleotides are TGTGCCAGCAGCGATCGGCGGGAGTACCAAGAGACCCAGTACTTC. The chain uses TRBV5-4 and TRBJ2-5; 7 central nucleotides agree with TRBD2. The CDR3 goes from the cysteine to the phenylalanine over 15 residues. CDR3 DNA only is kept here, 45 bases in frame from base 1. Trimming takes 4 bases off V and 0 bases off J; junction bases not matched to a gene: 6. Reading the germline V gene (reference sequence) gives CDR1 SGHNT and CDR2 YYREEE.